This T cell receptor beta chain came from a study of blood T cell repertoires in COVID-19. Here immunoSEQ multiplex PCR was the method, and the copy in TCRdb shows in-frame clones only, minus some. The table includes a few hundred thousand clones, more than 65% detected once. Input material: PBMCs or T cells enriched from blood (not recorded which). The clonotype was recovered from a man in his fifties or sixties who had recovered from COVID-19.

DNA for the CDR3: TGTGCCAGCAGCCGAGCGGAGGGGGCGCAGGGAGGCTACACCTTC. It yields the protein CASSRAEGAQGGYTF. The V and J genes are TRBV3-1 (or the pseudogene TRBV3-2) and TRBJ1-2; TRBD1 aligns across 7 bases. Germline V gene sequence: CDR1 LGHDT, CDR2 YNNKEL (reference sequence). V shed 4 bases and J 8 bases; nucleotides not matched to a gene: 13. The CDR3 consists of 15 residues.